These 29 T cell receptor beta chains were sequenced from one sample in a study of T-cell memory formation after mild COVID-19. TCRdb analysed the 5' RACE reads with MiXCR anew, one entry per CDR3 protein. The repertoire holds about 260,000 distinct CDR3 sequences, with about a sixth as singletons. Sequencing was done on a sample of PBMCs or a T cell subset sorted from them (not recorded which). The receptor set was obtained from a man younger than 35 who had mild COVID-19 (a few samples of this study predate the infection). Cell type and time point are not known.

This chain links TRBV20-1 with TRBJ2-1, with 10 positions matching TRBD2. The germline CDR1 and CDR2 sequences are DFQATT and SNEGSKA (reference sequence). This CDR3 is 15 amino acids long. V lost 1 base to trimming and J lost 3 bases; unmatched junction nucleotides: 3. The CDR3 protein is CSARGLAGVYNEQFF. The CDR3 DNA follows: TGCAGTGCTAGAGGCCTAGCGGGGGTCTACAATGAGCAGTTCTTC.

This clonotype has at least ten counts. The CDR3 nucleotides are TGTGCCAGCAGTGAAGCGACAGGGGGCCAAGAGACCCAGTACTTC. Translating it yields CASSEATGGQETQYF. The chain is built from TRBV6-1 and TRBJ2-5; 9 bases fit TRBD1. V shed 0 bases and J 1 base; nucleotides not matched to a gene: 0. This CDR3 comprises 15 residues. CDR1 is MNHNS and CDR2 is SASEGT in the germline V gene.

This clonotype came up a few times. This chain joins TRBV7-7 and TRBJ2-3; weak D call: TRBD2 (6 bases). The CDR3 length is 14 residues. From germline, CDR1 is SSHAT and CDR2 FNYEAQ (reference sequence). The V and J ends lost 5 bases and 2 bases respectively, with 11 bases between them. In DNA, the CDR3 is TGTGCCAGCAGCGGGGCGGGGCCCACAGATACGCAGTATTTT. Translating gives CASSGAGPTDTQYF.

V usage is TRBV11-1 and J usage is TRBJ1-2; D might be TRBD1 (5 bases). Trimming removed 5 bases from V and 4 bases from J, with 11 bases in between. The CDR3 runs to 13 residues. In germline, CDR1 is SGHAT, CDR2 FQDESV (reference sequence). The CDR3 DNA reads TGTGCCAGCAGCGGCGGCGGGGGCTATGGCTACACCTTC. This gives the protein CASSGGGGYGYTF.

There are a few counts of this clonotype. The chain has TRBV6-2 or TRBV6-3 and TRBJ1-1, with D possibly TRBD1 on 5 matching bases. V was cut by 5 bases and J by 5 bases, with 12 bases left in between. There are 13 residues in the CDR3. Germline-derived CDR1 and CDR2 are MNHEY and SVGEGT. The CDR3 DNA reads TGTGCCAGCAGTCTCGAGGGGAGGACTGAAGCTTTCTTT. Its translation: CASSLEGRTEAFF.

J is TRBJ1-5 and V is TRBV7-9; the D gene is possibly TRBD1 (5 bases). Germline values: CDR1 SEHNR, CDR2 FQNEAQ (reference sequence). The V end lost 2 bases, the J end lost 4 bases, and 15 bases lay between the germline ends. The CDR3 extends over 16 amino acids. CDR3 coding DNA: TGTGCCAGCAGCTTATCTCTTGGGGCCCGAAATCAGCCCCAGCATTTT. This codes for CASSLSLGARNQPQHF.

CDR3 DNA sequence: TGTGCCAGCAGCCAGGGGCCCCGGACCCAGTACTTC. Translating gives CASSQGPRTQYF. V and J are TRBV5-4 and TRBJ2-5; a weak D match, TRBD1 (6 bases). Germline lookup yields CDR1 SGHNT and CDR2 YYREEE (reference sequence). Trimming shortened V by 4 bases and J by 7 bases, and 11 bases separated the two germline ends. This CDR3 region has 12 residues.

This CDR3 is CASSLTGTENQPQHF. CDR3 sequence (DNA): TGTGCCAGCAGCTTAACCGGGACAGAGAATCAGCCCCAGCATTTT. V and J are TRBV9 and TRBJ1-5; 7 nucleotides agree with TRBD1. Germline V gene sequence: CDR1 SGDLS, CDR2 YYNGEE. The CDR3 extends over 15 amino acids. The J segment lost 4 bases and the V segment lost 4 bases, leaving 8 bases of the junction unmatched.

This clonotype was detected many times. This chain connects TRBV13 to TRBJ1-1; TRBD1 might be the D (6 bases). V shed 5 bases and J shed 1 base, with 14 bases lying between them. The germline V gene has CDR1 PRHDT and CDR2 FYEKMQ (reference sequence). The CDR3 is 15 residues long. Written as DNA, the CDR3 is TGTGCCAGCAGCGAAGGGAGGGGGGAGAACACTGAAGCTTTCTTT. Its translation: CASSEGRGENTEAFF.

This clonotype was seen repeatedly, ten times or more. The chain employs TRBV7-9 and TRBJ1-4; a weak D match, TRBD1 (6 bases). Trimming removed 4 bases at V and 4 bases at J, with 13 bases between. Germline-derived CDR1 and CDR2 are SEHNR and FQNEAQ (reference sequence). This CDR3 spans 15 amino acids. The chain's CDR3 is CASSSRQAFNEKLFF. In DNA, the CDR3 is TGTGCCAGCAGCTCCCGACAGGCATTTAATGAAAAACTGTTTTTT.

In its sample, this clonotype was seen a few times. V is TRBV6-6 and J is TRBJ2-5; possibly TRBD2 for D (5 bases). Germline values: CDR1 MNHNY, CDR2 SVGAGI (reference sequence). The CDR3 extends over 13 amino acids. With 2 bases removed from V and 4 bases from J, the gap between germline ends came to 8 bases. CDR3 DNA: TGTGCCAGCAGTTACGAGGGCGGAGAGACCCAGTACTTC. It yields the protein CASSYEGGETQYF.

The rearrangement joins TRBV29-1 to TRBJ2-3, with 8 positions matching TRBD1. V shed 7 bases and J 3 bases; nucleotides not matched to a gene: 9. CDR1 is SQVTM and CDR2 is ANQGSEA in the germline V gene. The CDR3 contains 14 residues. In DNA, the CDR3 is TGCAGCGCTGGTGGGGGGACAGGTACAGATACGCAGTATTTT. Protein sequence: CSAGGGTGTDTQYF.

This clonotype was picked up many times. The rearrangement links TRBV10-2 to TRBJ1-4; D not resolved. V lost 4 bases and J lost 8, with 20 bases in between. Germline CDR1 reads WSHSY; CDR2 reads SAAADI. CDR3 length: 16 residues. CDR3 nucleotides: TGCGCCAGCAGTGCGGTAGGAGGGCGAGGAGGGGAAAAACTGTTTTTT. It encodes CASSAVGGRGGEKLFF.

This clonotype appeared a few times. The CDR3 region is CASSIRQGDTEAFF. In DNA form, the CDR3 reads TGTGCCAGCAGTATTAGACAGGGGGACACTGAAGCTTTCTTT. The rearrangement joins TRBV6-1 to TRBJ1-1, with TRBD1 matching 9 bases. Germline V gene sequence: CDR1 MNHNS, CDR2 SASEGT. The trim removed 5 bases at V and 3 bases at J, leaving 4 bases unmatched. The CDR3 runs 14 residues.

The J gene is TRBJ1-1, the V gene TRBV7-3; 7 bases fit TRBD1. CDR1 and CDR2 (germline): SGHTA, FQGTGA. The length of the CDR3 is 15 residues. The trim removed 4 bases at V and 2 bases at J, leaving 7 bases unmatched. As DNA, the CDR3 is TGTGCCAGCAGCTCAGGGACAGCCGATAACACTGAAGCTTTCTTT. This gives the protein CASSSGTADNTEAFF. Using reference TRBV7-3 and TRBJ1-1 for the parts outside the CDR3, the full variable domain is GAGVSQTPSNKVTEKGKYVELRCDPISGHTALYWYRQSLGQGPEFLIYFQGTGAADDSGLPNDRFFAVRPEGSVSTLKIQRTERGDSAVYLCASSSGTADNTEAFFGQGTRLTVV.

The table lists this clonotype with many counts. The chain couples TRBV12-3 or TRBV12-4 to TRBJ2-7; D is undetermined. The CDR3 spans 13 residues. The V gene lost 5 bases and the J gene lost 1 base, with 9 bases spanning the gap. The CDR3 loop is CASSLRISYEQYF. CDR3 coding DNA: TGTGCCAGCAGTCTACGGATATCCTACGAGCAGTACTTC.

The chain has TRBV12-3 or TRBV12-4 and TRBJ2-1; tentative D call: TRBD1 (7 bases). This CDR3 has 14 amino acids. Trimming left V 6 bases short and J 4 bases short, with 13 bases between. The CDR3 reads CASSRGTWYNEQFF. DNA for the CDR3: TGTGCCAGCAGCAGGGGGACTTGGTACAATGAGCAGTTCTTC.

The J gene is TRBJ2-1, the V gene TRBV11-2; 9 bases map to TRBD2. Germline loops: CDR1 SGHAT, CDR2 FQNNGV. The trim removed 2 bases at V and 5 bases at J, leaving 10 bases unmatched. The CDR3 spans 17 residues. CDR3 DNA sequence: TGTGCCAGCAGCTTAAGGCTAGCGGGGAATCACCACAATGAGCAGTTCTTC. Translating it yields CASSLRLAGNHHNEQFF.

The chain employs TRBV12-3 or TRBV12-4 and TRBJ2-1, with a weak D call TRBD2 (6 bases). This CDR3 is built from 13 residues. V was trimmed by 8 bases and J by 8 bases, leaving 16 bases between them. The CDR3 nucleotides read TGTGCCAGCTCGTCGAGCGGGCCGGATGAGCAGTTCTTC. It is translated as CASSSSGPDEQFF.

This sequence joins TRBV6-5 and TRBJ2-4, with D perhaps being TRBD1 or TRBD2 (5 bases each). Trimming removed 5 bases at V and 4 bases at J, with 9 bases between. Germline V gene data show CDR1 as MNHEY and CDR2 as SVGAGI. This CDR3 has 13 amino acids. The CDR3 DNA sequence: TGTGCCAGCAGTAGGGACGGAAAAAACATTCAGTACTTC. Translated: CASSRDGKNIQYF.

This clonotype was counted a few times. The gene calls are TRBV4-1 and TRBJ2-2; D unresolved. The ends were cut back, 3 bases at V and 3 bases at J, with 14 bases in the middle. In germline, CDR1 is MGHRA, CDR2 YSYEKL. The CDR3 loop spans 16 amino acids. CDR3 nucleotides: TGCGCCAGCAGCCATCGATCGGGCTCCGACACCGGGGAGCTGTTTTTT. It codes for CASSHRSGSDTGELFF.

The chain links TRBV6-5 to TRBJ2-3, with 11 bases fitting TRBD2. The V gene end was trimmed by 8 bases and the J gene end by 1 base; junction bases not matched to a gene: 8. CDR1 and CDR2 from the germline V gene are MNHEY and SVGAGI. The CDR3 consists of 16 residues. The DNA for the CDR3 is TGTGCCAGCGCACTAGCGGGGGTCGGGGGCACAGATACGCAGTATTTT. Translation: CASALAGVGGTDTQYF.

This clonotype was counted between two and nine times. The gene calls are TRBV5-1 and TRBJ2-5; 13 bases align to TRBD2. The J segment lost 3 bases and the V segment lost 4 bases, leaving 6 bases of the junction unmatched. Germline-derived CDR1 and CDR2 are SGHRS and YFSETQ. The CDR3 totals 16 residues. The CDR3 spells CASSRTSGGREETQYF. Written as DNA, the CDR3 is TGCGCCAGCAGCCGGACTAGCGGGGGCAGGGAAGAGACCCAGTACTTC.

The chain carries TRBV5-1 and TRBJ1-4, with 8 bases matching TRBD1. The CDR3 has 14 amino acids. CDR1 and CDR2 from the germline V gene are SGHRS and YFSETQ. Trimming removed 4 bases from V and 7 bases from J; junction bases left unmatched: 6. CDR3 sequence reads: CASSQGAGGEKLFF. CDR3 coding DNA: TGCGCCAGCAGCCAGGGGGCAGGGGGTGAAAAACTGTTTTTT.

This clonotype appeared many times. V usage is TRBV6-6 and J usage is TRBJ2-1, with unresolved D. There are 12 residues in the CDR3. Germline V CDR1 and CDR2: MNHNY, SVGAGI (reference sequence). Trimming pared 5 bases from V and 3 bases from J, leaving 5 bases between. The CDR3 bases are TGTGCCAGCAGTGAGGACTACAATGAGCAGTTCTTC. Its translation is CASSEDYNEQFF.

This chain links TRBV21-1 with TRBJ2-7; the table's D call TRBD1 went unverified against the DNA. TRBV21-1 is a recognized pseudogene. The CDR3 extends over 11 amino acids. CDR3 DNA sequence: TGTGCCAGCGCCGGGCACTACGAGCAGTACGTC. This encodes CASAGHYEQYV.

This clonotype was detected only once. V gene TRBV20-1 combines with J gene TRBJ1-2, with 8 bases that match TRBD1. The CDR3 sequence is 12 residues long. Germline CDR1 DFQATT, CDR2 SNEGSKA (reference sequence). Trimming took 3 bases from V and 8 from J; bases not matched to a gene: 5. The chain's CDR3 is CSARQGAMGYTF. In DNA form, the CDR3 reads TGCAGTGCTAGGCAGGGGGCGATGGGCTACACCTTC.

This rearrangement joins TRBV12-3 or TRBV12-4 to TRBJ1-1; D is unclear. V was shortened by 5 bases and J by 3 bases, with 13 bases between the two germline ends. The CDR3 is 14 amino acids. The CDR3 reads CASSPRGLYTEAFF. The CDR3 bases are TGTGCCAGCAGTCCCCGCGGTCTTTACACTGAAGCTTTCTTT.

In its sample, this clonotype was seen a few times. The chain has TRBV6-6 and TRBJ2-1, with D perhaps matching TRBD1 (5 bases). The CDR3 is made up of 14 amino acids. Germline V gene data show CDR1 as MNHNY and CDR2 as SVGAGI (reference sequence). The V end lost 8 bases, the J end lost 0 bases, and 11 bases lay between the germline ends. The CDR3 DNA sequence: TGTGCCAGCGAGCTTACAGGCTCCTACAATGAGCAGTTCTTC. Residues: CASELTGSYNEQFF.